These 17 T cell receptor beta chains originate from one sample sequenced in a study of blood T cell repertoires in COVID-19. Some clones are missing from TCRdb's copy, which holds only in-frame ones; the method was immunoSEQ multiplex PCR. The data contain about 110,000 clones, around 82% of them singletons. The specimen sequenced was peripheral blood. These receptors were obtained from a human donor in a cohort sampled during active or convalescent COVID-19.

CDR3 amino acids: CATSRDPRGGRNNEQFF. The CDR3 nucleotides read TGTGCCACCAGCAGAGACCCCCGGGGGGGAAGAAACAATGAGCAGTTCTTC. This chain joins TRBV15 and TRBJ2-1, with 8 nucleotides matching TRBD2. J was trimmed by 5 bases and V by 0 bases; bases with no gene match: 9. This CDR3 comprises 17 residues. Germline CDR1 and CDR2: LNHNV and YYDKDF (reference sequence). Full variable domain (remainder filled in from reference TRBV15 and TRBJ2-1): DAMVIQNPRYQVTQFGKPVTLSCSQTLNHNVMYWYQQKSSQAPKLLFHYYDKDFNNEADTPDNFQSRRPNTSFCFLDIRSPGLGDTAMYLCATSRDPRGGRNNEQFFGPGTRLTVL.

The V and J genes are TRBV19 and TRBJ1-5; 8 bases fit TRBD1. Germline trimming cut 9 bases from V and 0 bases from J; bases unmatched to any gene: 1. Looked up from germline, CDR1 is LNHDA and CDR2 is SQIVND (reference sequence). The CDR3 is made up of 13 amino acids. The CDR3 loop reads CASDRGSNQPQHF. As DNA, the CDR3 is TGTGCCAGCGACAGGGGTAGCAATCAGCCCCAGCATTTT.

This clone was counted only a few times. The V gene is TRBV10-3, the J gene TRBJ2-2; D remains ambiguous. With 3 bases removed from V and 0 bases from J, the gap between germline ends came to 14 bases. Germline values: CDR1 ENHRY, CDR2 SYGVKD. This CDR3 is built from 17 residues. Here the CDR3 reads CAISDALYPPNTGELFF. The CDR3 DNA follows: TGTGCCATCAGTGACGCACTTTATCCACCGAACACCGGGGAGCTGTTTTTT.

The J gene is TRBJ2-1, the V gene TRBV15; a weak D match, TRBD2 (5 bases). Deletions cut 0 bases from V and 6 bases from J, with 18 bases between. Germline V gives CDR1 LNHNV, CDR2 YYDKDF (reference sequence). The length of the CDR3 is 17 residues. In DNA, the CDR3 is TGTGCCACCAGCAGAGATTATTGGGAGCGGTCCACCAATGAGCAGTTCTTC. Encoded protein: CATSRDYWERSTNEQFF. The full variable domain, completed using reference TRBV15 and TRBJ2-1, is DAMVIQNPRYQVTQFGKPVTLSCSQTLNHNVMYWYQQKSSQAPKLLFHYYDKDFNNEADTPDNFQSRRPNTSFCFLDIRSPGLGDTAMYLCATSRDYWERSTNEQFFGPGTRLTVL.

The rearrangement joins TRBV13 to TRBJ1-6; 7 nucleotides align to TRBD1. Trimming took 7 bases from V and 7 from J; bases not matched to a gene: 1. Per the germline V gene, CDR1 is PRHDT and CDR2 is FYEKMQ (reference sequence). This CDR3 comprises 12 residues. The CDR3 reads CASKTGNSPLHF. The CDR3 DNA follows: TGTGCCAGCAAGACAGGGAATTCACCCCTCCACTTT. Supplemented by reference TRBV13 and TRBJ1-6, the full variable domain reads AAGVIQSPRHLIKEKRETATLKCYPIPRHDTVYWYQQGPGQDPQFLISFYEKMQSDKGSIPDRFSAQQFSDYHSELNMSSLELGDSALYFCASKTGNSPLHFGNGTRLTVT.

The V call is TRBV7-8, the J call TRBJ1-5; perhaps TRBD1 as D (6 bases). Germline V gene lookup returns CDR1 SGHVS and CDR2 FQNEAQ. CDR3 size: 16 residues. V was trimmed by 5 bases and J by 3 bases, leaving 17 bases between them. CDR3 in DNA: TGTGCCAGCAGCCTTAAAAACAACAGGGACAATCAGCCCCAGCATTTT. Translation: CASSLKNNRDNQPQHF.

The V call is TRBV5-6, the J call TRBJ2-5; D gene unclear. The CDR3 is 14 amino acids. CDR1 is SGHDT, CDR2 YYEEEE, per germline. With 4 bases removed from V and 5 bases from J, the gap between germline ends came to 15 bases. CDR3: CASSLAHVRETQYF. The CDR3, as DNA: TGTGCCAGCAGCCTGGCGCACGTACGGGAGACCCAGTACTTC.

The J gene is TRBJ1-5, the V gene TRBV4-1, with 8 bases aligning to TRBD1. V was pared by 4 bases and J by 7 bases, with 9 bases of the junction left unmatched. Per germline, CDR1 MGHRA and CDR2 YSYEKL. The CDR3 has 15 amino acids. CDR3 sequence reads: CASSPKDRAGQPQHF. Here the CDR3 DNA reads TGCGCCAGCAGCCCGAAGGACAGGGCAGGCCAGCCCCAGCATTTT.

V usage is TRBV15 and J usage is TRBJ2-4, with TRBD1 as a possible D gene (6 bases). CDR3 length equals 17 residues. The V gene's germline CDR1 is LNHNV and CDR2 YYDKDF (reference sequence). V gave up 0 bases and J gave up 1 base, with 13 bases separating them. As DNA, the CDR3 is TGTGCCACCAGCAGAGATATGGGGGCGAGTGCCAAAAACATTCAGTACTTC. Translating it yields CATSRDMGASAKNIQYF.

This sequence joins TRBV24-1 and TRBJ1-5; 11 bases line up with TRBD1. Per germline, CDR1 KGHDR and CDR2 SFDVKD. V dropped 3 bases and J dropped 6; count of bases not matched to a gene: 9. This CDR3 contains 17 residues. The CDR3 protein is CATSDRPGTGGGQPQHF. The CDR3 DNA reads TGTGCCACCAGTGATAGACCCGGGACAGGGGGAGGTCAGCCCCAGCATTTT.

In nucleotides, the CDR3 is TGTGCCAGCAGTTTGGGGGGGGGAAGCGGCGATTCACCCCTCCACTTT. It specifies CASSLGGGSGDSPLHF. This chain uses TRBV6-2 or TRBV6-3 with TRBJ1-6, with a possible D match to TRBD1 (5 bases). Germline values: CDR1 MNHEY, CDR2 SVGEGT. Deletions cut 4 bases from V and 8 bases from J, with 18 bases between. The CDR3 is 16 amino acids.

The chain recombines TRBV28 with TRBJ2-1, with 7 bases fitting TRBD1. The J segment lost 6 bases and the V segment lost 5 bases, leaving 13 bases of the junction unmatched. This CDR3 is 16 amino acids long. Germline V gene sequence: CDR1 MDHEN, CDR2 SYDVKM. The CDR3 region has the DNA TGTGCCAGCAGTCCCCGTTTTGCGACAGGGAGCAATGAGCAGTTCTTC. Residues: CASSPRFATGSNEQFF.

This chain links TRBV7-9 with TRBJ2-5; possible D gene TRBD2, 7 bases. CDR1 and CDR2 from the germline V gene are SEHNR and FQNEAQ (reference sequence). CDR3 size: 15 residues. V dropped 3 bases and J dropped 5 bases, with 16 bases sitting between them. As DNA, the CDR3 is TGTGCCAGCAGCTTGGCGGGGGCCCGGGGGGAGACCCAGTACTTC. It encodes CASSLAGARGETQYF.

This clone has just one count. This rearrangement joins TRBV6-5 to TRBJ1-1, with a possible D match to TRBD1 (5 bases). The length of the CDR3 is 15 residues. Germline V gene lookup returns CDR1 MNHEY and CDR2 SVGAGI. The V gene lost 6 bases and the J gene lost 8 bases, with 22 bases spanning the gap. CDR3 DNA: TGTGCCAGCAGCCTTTACGGCGGGGGTGGAAGGGAAGCTTTCTTT. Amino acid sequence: CASSLYGGGGREAFF.

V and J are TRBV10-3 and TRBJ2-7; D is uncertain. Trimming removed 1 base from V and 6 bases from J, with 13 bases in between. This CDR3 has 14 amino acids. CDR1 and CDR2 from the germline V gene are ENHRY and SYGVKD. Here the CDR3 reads CAISEFANAGEQYF. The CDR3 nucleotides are TGTGCCATCAGTGAGTTCGCTAACGCCGGCGAGCAGTACTTC.

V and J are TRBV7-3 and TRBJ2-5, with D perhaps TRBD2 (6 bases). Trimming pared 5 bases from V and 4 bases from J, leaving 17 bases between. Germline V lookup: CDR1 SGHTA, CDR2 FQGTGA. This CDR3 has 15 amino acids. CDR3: CASSPGLAHRETQYF. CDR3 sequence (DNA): TGTGCCAGCAGCCCGGGACTCGCGCATAGAGAGACCCAGTACTTC.

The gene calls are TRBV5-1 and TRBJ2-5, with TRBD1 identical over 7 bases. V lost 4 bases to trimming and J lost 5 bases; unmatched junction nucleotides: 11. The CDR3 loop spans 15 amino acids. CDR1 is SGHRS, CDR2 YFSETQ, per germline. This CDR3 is CASSRRQGASETQYF. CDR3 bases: TGCGCCAGCAGCCGGAGACAGGGTGCCTCGGAGACCCAGTACTTC.